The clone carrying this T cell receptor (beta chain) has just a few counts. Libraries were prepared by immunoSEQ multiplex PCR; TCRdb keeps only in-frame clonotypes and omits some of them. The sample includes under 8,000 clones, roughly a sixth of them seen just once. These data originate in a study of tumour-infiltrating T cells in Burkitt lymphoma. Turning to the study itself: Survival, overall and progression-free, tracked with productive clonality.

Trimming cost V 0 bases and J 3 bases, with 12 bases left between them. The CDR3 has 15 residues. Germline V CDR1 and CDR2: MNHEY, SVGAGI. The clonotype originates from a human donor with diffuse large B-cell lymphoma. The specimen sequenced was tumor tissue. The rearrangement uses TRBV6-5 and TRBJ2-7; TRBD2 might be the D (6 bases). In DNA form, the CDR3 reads TGTGCCAGCAGTTACTCGACCGGGAGCGGCTACGAGCAGTACTTC. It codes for CASSYSTGSGYEQYF.